These 3 T cell receptor beta chains were all obtained from the same sample, sequenced in a study of beta chain features in type 1 diabetes. Points from the study as a whole: TCRB CDR3s were moderately but significantly shorter in Type 1 diabetes patients in all four CD4+ subsets.

No antigen has been identified for these receptors. All of the isolated RNA was reverse transcribed, so expressed TCRB transcripts were sequenced. The method was immunoSEQ multiplex PCR; TCRdb's version includes in-frame clones alone and lacks a portion of them. The sample records around 150,000 clones, approximately 8.7% being singletons. The source material was central memory CD4+ T cells from blood. All receptors come from a woman aged 25 to 45 with type 1 diabetes.

This clone has just a few counts. The rearrangement links TRBV2 to TRBJ2-2, with D possibly being TRBD2 (5 bases). The CDR3 spans 15 residues. With 4 bases removed from V and 4 bases from J, the gap between germline ends came to 13 bases. Germline-derived CDR1 and CDR2 are SNHLY and FYNNEI. CDR3 sequence: CASSVEGVGTGELFF. In DNA, the CDR3 is TGTGCCAGCAGTGTAGAGGGTGTGGGCACCGGGGAGCTGTTTTTT.

The gene calls are TRBV6-6 and TRBJ2-5; a possible D gene is TRBD1 (5 bases). The CDR3 is made up of 14 amino acids. V lost 5 bases and J 5 bases, leaving 15 bases between the germline ends. The germline CDR1 and CDR2 sequences are MNHNY and SVGAGI (reference sequence). In DNA form, the CDR3 reads TGTGCCAGCAGTCGGAAGGACATAGGGGAGACCCAGTACTTC. This codes for CASSRKDIGETQYF.

CDR3 coding DNA: TGTGCCAGCAGCCTGGGACAGCAGTATGGCTACACCTTC. Encoded protein: CASSLGQQYGYTF. The chain carries TRBV5-6 and TRBJ1-2, with TRBD1 matching 7 bases. J was trimmed by 5 bases and V by 4 bases; bases with no gene match: 5. Germline V gives CDR1 SGHDT, CDR2 YYEEEE. There are 13 residues in the CDR3.